This T cell receptor (beta chain) was sequenced during a study of T cell responses to AZD1222 COVID-19 vaccine. Findings and limits, study-wide: White British ancestry dominated among donors, who included more females, and clonal diversity was possibly underestimated.

The germline gives CDR1 MRHNA, CDR2 SNTAGT. Trimming pared 2 bases from V and 8 bases from J, leaving 10 bases between. This CDR3 comprises 14 residues. Method: immunoSEQ multiplex PCR; TCRdb's copy keeps in-frame clones and lacks some. The table has 100,000 to 150,000 clones, roughly 90% seen once. Of note for this clone: Its antigen is as yet unknown.

The rearrangement joins TRBV6-4 to TRBJ1-6; D is uncertain. The source of this sequence is an adult in good health. Sequenced here: peripheral blood, sampled on day 0 of AZD1222 vaccination. The CDR3, as DNA: TGTGCCAGCAGTGACCGTGGACGGGATTCACCCCTCCACTTT. It specifies CASSDRGRDSPLHF.